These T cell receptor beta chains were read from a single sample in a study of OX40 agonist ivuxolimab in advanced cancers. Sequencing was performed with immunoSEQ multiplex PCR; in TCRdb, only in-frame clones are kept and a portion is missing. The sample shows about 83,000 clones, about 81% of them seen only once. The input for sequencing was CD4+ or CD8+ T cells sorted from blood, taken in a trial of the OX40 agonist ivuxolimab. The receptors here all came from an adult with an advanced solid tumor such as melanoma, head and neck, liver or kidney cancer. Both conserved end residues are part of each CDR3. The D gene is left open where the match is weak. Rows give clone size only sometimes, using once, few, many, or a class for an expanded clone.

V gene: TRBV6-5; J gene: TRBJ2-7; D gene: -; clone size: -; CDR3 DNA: TGTGCCAGCATCAAAGGCGTTGCCTACGAGCAGTACTTC; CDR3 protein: CASIKGVAYEQYF
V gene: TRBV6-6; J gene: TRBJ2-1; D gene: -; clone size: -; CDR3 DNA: TGTGCCAGCAGCCGTACAAGGGGGTACAATGAGCAGTTCTTC; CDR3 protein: CASSRTRGYNEQFF
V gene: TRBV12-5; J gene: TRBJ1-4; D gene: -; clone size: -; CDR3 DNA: TGTGCTAGTCCGGGCCGGGACCGTCTTCGAGAAAAACTGTTTTTT; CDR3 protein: CASPGRDRLREKLFF
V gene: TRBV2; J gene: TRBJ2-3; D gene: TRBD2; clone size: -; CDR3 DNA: TGTGCCAGCAGTTATACTAGCGGGGGCACAGATACGCAGTATTTT; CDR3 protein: CASSYTSGGTDTQYF
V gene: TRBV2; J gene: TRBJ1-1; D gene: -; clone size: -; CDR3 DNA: TGTGCCAGCAGTGAAGCGGGGGGGGAAGCTTTCTTT; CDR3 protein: CASSEAGGEAFF
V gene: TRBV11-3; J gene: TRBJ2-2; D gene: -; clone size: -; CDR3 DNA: TGTGCCAGCAGCTTAGGTTTCCAGGCCAGTACCGGGGAGCTGTTTTTT; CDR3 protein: CASSLGFQASTGELFF
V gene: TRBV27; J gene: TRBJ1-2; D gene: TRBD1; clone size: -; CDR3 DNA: TGTGCCAGCAGTACTCAGGGGGGGCGGAGTAACTATGGCTACACCTTC; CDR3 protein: CASSTQGGRSNYGYTF
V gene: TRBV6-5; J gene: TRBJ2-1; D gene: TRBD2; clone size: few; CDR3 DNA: TGTGCCAGCAGCCAGCGGGAGAGCTACAATGAGCAGTTCTTC; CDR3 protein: CASSQRESYNEQFF
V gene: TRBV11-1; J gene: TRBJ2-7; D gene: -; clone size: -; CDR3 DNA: TGTGCCAGCAGCCCGGGACAAAGAACCTACGAGCAGTACTTC; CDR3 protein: CASSPGQRTYEQYF
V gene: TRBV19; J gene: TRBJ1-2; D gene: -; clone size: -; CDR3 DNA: TGTGCCAGTAGTATTTATGGAGGGCTAACTAACTATGGCTACACCTTC; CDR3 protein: CASSIYGGLTNYGYTF
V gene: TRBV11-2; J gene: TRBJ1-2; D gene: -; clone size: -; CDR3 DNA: TGTGCCAGCAGCTTATCGAGGCGGCGGAACTATGGCTACACCTTC; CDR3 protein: CASSLSRRRNYGYTF
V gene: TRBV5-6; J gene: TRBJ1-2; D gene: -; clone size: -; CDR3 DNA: TGTGCCAGCAGTAGGGACCTTTATGGCTACACCTTC; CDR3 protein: CASSRDLYGYTF
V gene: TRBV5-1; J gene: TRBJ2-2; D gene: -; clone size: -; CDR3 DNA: TGCGCCAGCACTGAGCACGGGGAGCTGTTTTTT; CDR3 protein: CASTEHGELFF
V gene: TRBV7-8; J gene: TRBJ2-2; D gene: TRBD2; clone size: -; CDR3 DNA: TGTGCCAGCAGCTTTCGGGCTAGCGGGGGGGCGTTTCAGGAGCTGTTTTTT; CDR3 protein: CASSFRASGGAFQELFF
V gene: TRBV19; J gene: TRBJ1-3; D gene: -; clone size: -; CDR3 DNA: TGTGCCAGTAGTATAGCGGAAGCAGGAAACACCATATATTTT; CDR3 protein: CASSIAEAGNTIYF
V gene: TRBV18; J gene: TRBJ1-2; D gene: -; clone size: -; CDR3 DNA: TGTGCCAGCTCTCCGAGTACCGGGACCTCTAACTATGGCTACACCTTC; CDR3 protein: CASSPSTGTSNYGYTF
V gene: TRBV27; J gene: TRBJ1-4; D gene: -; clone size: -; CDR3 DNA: TGTGCCAGCAGCCTCGACAGGCGCATCACCCAGCTTGCAACTAATGAAAAACTGTTTTTT; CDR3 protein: CASSLDRRITQLATNEKLFF
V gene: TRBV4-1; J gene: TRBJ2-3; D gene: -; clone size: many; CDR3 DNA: TGCGCCAGCAGCCAAGATCGAAACACAGATACGCAGTATTTT; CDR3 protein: CASSQDRNTDTQYF
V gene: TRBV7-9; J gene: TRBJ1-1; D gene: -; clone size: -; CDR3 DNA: TGTGCCAGCAGCTTTGGCCCTGAAGCTTTCTTT; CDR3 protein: CASSFGPEAFF
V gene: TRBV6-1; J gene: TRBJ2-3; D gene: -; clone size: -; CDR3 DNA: TGTGCCAGCAGAAGACAGGGAGGGAATACGCAGTATTTT; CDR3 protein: CASRRQGGNTQYF
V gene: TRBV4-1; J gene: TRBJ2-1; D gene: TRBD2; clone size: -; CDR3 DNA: TGCGCCAGCAGCCGTGCGGGAGGCTCCTACAATGAGCAGTTCTTC; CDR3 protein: CASSRAGGSYNEQFF
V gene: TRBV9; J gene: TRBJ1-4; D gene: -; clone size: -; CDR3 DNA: TGTGCCAGCAGCGTAGGGTTGGGCGCCGGGTATGAAAAACTGTTTTTT; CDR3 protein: CASSVGLGAGYEKLFF
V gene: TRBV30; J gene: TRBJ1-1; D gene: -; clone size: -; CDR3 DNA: TGTGCCTGGAGGGTTACAGGGAACACTGAAGCTTTCTTT; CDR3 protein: CAWRVTGNTEAFF
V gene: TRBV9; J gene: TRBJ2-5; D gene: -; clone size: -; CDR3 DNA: TGTGCCAGCAGCTACCGCGGACTGTACCAAGAGACCCAGTACTTC; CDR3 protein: CASSYRGLYQETQYF
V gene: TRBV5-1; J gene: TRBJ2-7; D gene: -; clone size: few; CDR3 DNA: TGCGCCAGCAGGGCTAGCGACTACGAGCAGTACTTC; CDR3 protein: CASRASDYEQYF
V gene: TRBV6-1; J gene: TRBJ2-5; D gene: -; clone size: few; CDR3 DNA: TGTGCCAGCGGGGCAGGACCTCCGGAGACCCAGTACTTC; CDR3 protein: CASGAGPPETQYF
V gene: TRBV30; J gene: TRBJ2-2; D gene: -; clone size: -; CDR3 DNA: TGTGCCTGGAGTGGCAGGGGCGCCGGGGAGCTGTTTTTT; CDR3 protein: CAWSGRGAGELFF
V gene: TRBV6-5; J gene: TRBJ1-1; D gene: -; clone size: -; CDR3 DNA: TGTGCCAGCAGTTACACAGGCGGGAACACTGAAGCTTTCTTT; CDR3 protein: CASSYTGGNTEAFF
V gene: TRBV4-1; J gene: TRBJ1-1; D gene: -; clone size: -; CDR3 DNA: TGCGCCAGCAGCCAAGACCGGACGGGGCCAAGGGAAGCTTTCTTT; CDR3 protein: CASSQDRTGPREAFF
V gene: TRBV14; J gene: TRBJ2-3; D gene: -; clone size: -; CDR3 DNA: TGTGCCAGCAGCCATCTCTGGGACTCTGAGGCAGATACGCAGTATTTT; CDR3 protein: CASSHLWDSEADTQYF
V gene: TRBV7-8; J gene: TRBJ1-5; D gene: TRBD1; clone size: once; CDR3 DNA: TGTGCCAGCAGCAAAGGACAGGGGGCGGACGGAGCTCAGCCCCAGCATTTT; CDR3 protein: CASSKGQGADGAQPQHF
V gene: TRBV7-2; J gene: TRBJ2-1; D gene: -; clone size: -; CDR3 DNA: TGTGCCAGCCGCCCCAATTTCGGGGGCGATGAGCAGTTCTTC; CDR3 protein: CASRPNFGGDEQFF
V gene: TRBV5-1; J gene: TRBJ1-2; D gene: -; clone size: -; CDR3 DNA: TGCGCCAGCAGCTTGACGGTCCCAACTAACTATGGCTACACCTTC; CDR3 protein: CASSLTVPTNYGYTF
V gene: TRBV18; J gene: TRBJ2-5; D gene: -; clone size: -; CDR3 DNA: TGTGCCAGCTCACCCTCGGATCAAAGGGGGGAGACCCAGTACTTC; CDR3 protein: CASSPSDQRGETQYF
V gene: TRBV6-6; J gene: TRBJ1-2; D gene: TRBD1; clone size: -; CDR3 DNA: TGTGCCAGCAGTTACGAGACAGGGTCGCGGCGGAAGGCCTACACCTTC; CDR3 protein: CASSYETGSRRKAYTF
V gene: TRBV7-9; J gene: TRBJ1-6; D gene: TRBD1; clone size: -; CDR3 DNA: TGTGCCAGCAGCTTATCCGGGACAGTTAATTCACCCCTCCACTTT; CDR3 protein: CASSLSGTVNSPLHF
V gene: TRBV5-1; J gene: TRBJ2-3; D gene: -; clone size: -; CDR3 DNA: TGCGCCAGCAGCTTGGTGGGCGGGGTGATAGATACGCAGTATTTT; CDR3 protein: CASSLVGGVIDTQYF
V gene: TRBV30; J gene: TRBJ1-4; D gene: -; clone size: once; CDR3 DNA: TGTGCCTGGAATACGGGGCTTAATGAAAAACTGTTTTTT; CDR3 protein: CAWNTGLNEKLFF
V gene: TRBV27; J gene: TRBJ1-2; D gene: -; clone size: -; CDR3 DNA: TGTGCCAGCAGTTTATCTCCGGGGGTTGGCTACACCTTC; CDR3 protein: CASSLSPGVGYTF
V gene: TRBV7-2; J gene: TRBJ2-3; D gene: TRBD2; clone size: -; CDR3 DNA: TGTGCCAGCAGCCGGACTAGCGGGAGCAGCCTTACGCAGTATTTT; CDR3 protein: CASSRTSGSSLTQYF
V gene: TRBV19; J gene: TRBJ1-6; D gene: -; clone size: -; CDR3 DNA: TGTGCCAGTAGTCTCTATAATTCACCCCTCCACTTT; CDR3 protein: CASSLYNSPLHF
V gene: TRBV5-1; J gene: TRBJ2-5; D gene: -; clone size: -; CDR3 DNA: TGCGCCAGCAGCTTGGCAGGGGCAGGCGAGACCCAGTACTTC; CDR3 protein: CASSLAGAGETQYF
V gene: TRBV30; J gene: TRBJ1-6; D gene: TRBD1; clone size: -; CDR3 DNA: TGTGCCTGGAGTGTAGGGGACAGGAACTTTAATTCACCCCTCCACTTT; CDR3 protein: CAWSVGDRNFNSPLHF
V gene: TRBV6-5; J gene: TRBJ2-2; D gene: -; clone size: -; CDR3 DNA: TGTGCCAGCAGTCCAACTAGCCCCGGGGAGCTGTTTTTT; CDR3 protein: CASSPTSPGELFF
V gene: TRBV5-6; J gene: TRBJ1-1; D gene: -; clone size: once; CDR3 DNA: TGTGCCAGCAGCTTGATGGGTGCTGGGGCCTTTGGGACTGAAGCTTTCTTT; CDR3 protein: CASSLMGAGAFGTEAFF
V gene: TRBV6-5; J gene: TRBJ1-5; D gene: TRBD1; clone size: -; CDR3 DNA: TGTGCCAGCAAGCGACAGGGGTCCAATCAGCCCCAGCATTTT; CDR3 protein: CASKRQGSNQPQHF
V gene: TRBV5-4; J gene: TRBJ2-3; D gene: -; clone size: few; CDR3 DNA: TGTGCCAGCAGCTCAATTAGCGGTCCTAGCACAGATACGCAGTATTTT; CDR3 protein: CASSSISGPSTDTQYF
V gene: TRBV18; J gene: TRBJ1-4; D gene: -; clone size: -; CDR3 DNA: TGTGCCAGCTCACCATCCCCGGACAGCTATAATGAAAAACTGTTTTTT; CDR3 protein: CASSPSPDSYNEKLFF
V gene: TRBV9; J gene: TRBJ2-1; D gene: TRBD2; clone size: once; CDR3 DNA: TGTGCCAGCAGCGTTGGGACTAGCGGGAACTCCTACAATGAGCAGTTCTTC; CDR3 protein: CASSVGTSGNSYNEQFF
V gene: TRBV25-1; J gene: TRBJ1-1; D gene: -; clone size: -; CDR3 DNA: TGTGCCAGCAGTCCTCTCGAGGTGAACACTGAAGCTTTCTTT; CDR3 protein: CASSPLEVNTEAFF
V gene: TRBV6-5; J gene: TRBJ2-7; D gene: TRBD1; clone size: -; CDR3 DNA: TGTGCCAGCAGCATCGGACAGGACACCTACGAGCAGTACTTC; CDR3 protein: CASSIGQDTYEQYF
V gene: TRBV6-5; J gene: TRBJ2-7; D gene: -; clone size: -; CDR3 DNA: TGTGCCAGCAGTTACTCAGCCCTGACAGGTGGCTACGAGCAGTACTTC; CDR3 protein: CASSYSALTGGYEQYF
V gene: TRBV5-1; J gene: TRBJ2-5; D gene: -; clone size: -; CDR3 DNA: TGCGCCAGCAGCTTGATGGGAGAAGAGACCCAGTACTTC; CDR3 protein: CASSLMGEETQYF